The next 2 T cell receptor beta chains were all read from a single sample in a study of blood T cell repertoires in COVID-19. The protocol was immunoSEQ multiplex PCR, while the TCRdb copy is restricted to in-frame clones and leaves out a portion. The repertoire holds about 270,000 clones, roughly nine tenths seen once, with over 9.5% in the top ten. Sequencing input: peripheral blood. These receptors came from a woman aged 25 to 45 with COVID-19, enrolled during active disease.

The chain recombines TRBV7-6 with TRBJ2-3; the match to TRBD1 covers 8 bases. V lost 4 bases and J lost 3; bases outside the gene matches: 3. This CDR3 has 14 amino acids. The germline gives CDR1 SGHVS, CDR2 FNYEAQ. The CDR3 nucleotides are TGTGCCAGCAGCTCCGGACAGGGTACAGATACGCAGTATTTT. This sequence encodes CASSSGQGTDTQYF.

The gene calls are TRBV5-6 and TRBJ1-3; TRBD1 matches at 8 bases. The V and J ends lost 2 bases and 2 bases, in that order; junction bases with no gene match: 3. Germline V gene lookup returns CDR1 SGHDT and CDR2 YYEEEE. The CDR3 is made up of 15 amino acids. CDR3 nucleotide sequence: TGTGCCAGCAGCTTTGAACAGGGGGCTGGAAACACCATATATTTT. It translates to CASSFEQGAGNTIYF. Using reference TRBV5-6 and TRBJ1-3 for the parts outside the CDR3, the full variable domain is DAGVTQSPTHLIKTRGQQVTLRCSPKSGHDTVSWYQQALGQGPQFIFQYYEEEERQRGNFPDRFSGHQFPNYSSELNVNALLLGDSALYLCASSFEQGAGNTIYFGEGSWLTVV.